This TCR beta chain is drawn from a study of T cell changes during pregnancy in multiple sclerosis. Here immunoSEQ multiplex PCR was the method, and the copy in TCRdb shows in-frame clones only, minus some. This repertoire shows about 75,000 clones, approximately 88% found once; its top ten account for 0.7% to 0.9%. The CDR3 is 13 amino acids. CDR1 is SGDLS and CDR2 is YYNGEE in the germline V gene. After removal of 7 bases from V and 5 bases from J, the junction contained 8 bases not matched to a gene. The specimen comprised peripheral blood, sampled in the first trimester of pregnancy. The receptor comes from a female donor in good health, enrolled as a control in a pregnancy study. J is TRBJ2-5 and V is TRBV9; TRBD2 matches at 7 bases. This CDR3 reads CASGGGGGETQYF. CDR3 nucleotides: TGTGCCAGCGGTGGGGGGGGAGGGGAGACCCAGTACTTC.